These 29 T cell receptor beta chains came from one sample sequenced in a study of CD8 T cells in ankylosing spondylitis. TCRdb redid the calling of the 5' RACE reads with MiXCR, one entry per CDR3 protein. The table records around 450,000 distinct CDR3 sequences, 26% of them present only once. General study results and limits: Made up of roughly 8 highly homologous variants, a TCR beta motif appeared characteristic of ankylosing spondylitis blood.

No cognate antigen is known for these TCRs. The sample comprised blood, either unsorted or a sorted T cell fraction (not recorded which). All receptors derive from a male donor with ankylosing spondylitis.

The chain has TRBV20-1 and TRBJ1-1, with D unclear. This CDR3 has 14 residues. Germline V lookup: CDR1 DFQATT, CDR2 SNEGSKA (reference sequence). The ends were cut back, 3 bases at V and 2 bases at J, with 13 bases in the middle. This CDR3 reads CSARVLGENTEAFF. CDR3 sequence (DNA): TGCAGTGCTAGGGTCCTCGGGGAAAACACTGAAGCTTTCTTT.

This clonotype occurred a few times. V and J are TRBV11-2 and TRBJ2-3; perhaps TRBD2 as D (6 bases). The germline gives CDR1 SGHAT, CDR2 FQNNGV. There are 14 residues in the CDR3. Trimming took off 6 bases at V and 5 bases at J, with 15 bases between the two ends. The CDR3 nucleotides are TGTGCCAGCAGTAGACCGGGAGTAGGAGATACGCAGTATTTT. Translation: CASSRPGVGDTQYF.

This clonotype was counted only a few times. This chain joins TRBV6-1 and TRBJ1-6; 8 nucleotides line up with TRBD1. Germline-derived CDR1 and CDR2 are MNHNS and SASEGT. V shed 4 bases and J 6 bases; nucleotides not matched to a gene: 5. There are 15 residues in the CDR3. CDR3 region: CASSATGEGNSPLHF. Written as DNA, the CDR3 is TGTGCCAGCAGTGCGACAGGGGAGGGTAATTCACCCCTCCACTTT.

The chain carries TRBV11-2 and TRBJ2-7, with 7 bases matching TRBD1. There are 15 residues in the CDR3. Germline CDR1 SGHAT, CDR2 FQNNGV. V lost 5 bases to trimming and J lost 2 bases; unmatched junction nucleotides: 9. CDR3 coding DNA: TGTGCCAGCAGCGCCGGACAGGCGTACACCTACGAGCAGTACTTC. Its translation: CASSAGQAYTYEQYF.

This clonotype occurred a few times. The chain employs TRBV7-2 and TRBJ2-1, with TRBD2 matching 7 bases. CDR3 size: 16 residues. Germline assignment: CDR1 SGHTA and CDR2 FQGNSA. V lost 5 bases to trimming and J lost 8 bases; unmatched junction nucleotides: 15. The DNA of the CDR3 is TGTGCCAGCAGCCCTAGGGGACGACTAGCAACCCATGAGCAGTTCTTC. Encoded protein: CASSPRGRLATHEQFF.

The table lists this clonotype with a few counts. V usage is TRBV4-2 and J usage is TRBJ2-1, with TRBD2 matching over 8 bases. V lost 1 base, J lost 5 bases, and 7 bases stayed unmatched. The CDR3 is 16 amino acids. Germline CDR1 is LGHNA and CDR2 is YNFKEQ. The CDR3 loop reads CASSQVTGLANNEQFF. CDR3 in DNA: TGTGCCAGCAGCCAAGTAACAGGACTAGCTAACAATGAGCAGTTCTTC.

This clonotype came up a few times. The J gene is TRBJ2-3, the V gene TRBV5-1; TRBD1 matches 9 bases. Losses at the gene ends were 5 bases for V and 6 bases for J; bases not matched to a gene: 10. The CDR3 loop spans 15 amino acids. Germline V CDR1 and CDR2: SGHRS, YFSETQ. The CDR3 coding sequence is TGCGCCAGCAGATCCCGGACAGGGGTTGGGGATACGCAGTATTTT. Protein product: CASRSRTGVGDTQYF.

The chain carries TRBV11-2 and TRBJ1-1, with TRBD1 matching over 7 bases. CDR1 is SGHAT and CDR2 is FQNNGV in the germline V gene. The CDR3 spans 15 residues. Losses at the gene ends were 7 bases for V and 0 bases for J; bases not matched to a gene: 8. The CDR3, as DNA: TGTGCCAGCACCCCACAGACAGGGCTGAACACTGAAGCTTTCTTT. This sequence encodes CASTPQTGLNTEAFF.

This clonotype was detected only a few times. V and J are TRBV20-1 and TRBJ1-1; 10 positions match TRBD1. This CDR3 is built from 12 residues. Losses at the gene ends were 7 bases for V and 4 bases for J; bases not matched to a gene: 3. Germline CDR1 and CDR2: DFQATT and SNEGSKA (reference sequence). CDR3: CSGGQGGTEAFF. The CDR3 nucleotides are TGCAGTGGCGGACAGGGGGGCACTGAAGCTTTCTTT.

The chain carries TRBV5-1 and TRBJ2-3; TRBD2 agrees at 11 bases. The V segment lost 4 bases and the J segment 6 bases; nucleotides outside the gene matches: 7. Germline V lookup: CDR1 SGHRS, CDR2 YFSETQ. The CDR3 is 15 amino acids. CDR3: CASSLTSGIEDTQYF. Here the CDR3 DNA reads TGCGCCAGCAGCCTGACTAGCGGGATTGAGGATACGCAGTATTTT.

This chain uses TRBV5-1 with TRBJ1-6, with 9 bases matching TRBD1. Germline V gene data show CDR1 as SGHRS and CDR2 as YFSETQ. This CDR3 comprises 14 residues. J gave up 10 bases and V 3 bases, and 5 bases lay outside the gene matches. The CDR3, as DNA: TGCGCCAGCAGCTCCCGGACAGGGGAGTCACCCCTCCACTTT. Its translation: CASSSRTGESPLHF.

J is TRBJ2-6 and V is TRBV20-1; 8 bases match TRBD2. The length of the CDR3 is 17 residues. V gave up 1 base and J gave up 0 bases; unmatched junction bases: 5. Germline-derived CDR1 and CDR2 are DFQATT and SNEGSKA (reference sequence). CDR3 amino acids: CSARAGLAGSGANVLTF. The DNA for the CDR3 is TGCAGTGCTAGAGCCGGGCTAGCGGGCTCTGGGGCCAACGTCCTGACTTTC.

The chain links TRBV4-1 to TRBJ1-5; D unclear. V was clipped by 0 bases and J by 5 bases, with 14 bases between them. This CDR3 is 16 amino acids long. Germline-derived CDR1 and CDR2 are MGHRA and YSYEKL. CDR3 region: CASSQDRAGLYQPQHF. DNA of the CDR3: TGCGCCAGCAGCCAAGATAGGGCGGGTCTATATCAGCCCCAGCATTTT.

This clonotype has just a few counts. CDR3 loop: CASTRLVGGELFF. The CDR3 DNA reads as TGTGCCAGCACCCGACTAGTTGGTGGGGAGCTGTTTTTT. This chain joins TRBV12-3 or TRBV12-4 and TRBJ2-2, with D possibly being TRBD2 (6 bases). CDR3 size: 13 residues. Deletions cut 7 bases from V and 8 bases from J, with 14 bases between.

The V and J genes are TRBV12-3 or TRBV12-4 and TRBJ1-5; 7 positions agree with TRBD1. The CDR3 is made up of 15 amino acids. Trimming cost V 8 bases and J 0 bases; bases outside gene matches: 7. The CDR3 nucleotides read TGTGCCAGCGGTCGGGGGACAGATAGCAATCAGCCCCAGCATTTT. It specifies CASGRGTDSNQPQHF.

The V call is TRBV24-1, the J call TRBJ1-5; maybe TRBD1 (5 bases). This CDR3 comprises 15 residues. Trimming cost V 4 bases and J 4 bases, with 13 bases left between them. Germline V gene lookup returns CDR1 KGHDR and CDR2 SFDVKD. The CDR3 reads CATSDGWDGNQPQHF. The CDR3 DNA sequence: TGTGCCACCAGTGACGGGTGGGACGGAAATCAGCCCCAGCATTTT.

This clonotype was detected only once. This chain connects TRBV12-3 or TRBV12-4 to TRBJ2-7; D gene ambiguous. The V and J ends lost 0 bases and 9 bases respectively, with 6 bases between them. The CDR3 loop spans 11 amino acids. DNA of the CDR3: TGTGCCAGCAGTTTAGCGGAACCGCAGTACTTC. Its protein product is CASSLAEPQYF.

This chain joins TRBV7-9 and TRBJ1-2; 8 bases match TRBD1. This CDR3 contains 14 residues. Per the germline V gene, CDR1 is SEHNR and CDR2 is FQNEAQ (reference sequence). V shed 5 bases, J shed 8 bases, and the junction held 10 bases outside the gene matches. The CDR3 is CASSQIDRGRGYTF. CDR3 DNA sequence: TGTGCCAGCAGCCAAATCGACAGGGGACGGGGCTACACCTTC.

V usage is TRBV4-2 and J usage is TRBJ1-5, with 10 bases aligning to TRBD1. The CDR3 is made up of 16 amino acids. V shed 5 bases, J shed 1 base, and the junction held 5 bases outside the gene matches. Germline V gene lookup returns CDR1 LGHNA and CDR2 YNFKEQ. As DNA, the CDR3 is TGTGCCAGCAGCGATGGACAGGGGGGAAGCAATCAGCCCCAGCATTTT. This encodes CASSDGQGGSNQPQHF.

This chain uses TRBV9 with TRBJ2-4; TRBD2 agrees at 10 bases. V dropped 2 bases and J dropped 0; count of bases not matched to a gene: 20. The length of the CDR3 is 22 residues. From germline, CDR1 is SGDLS and CDR2 YYNGEE. The CDR3 DNA sequence: TGTGCCAGCAGCGTTAAGAGCGGGAGGGCCCGTCGGCGTACCCTAGCCAAAAACATTCAGTACTTC. Encoded protein: CASSVKSGRARRRTLAKNIQYF.

The rearrangement links TRBV20-1 to TRBJ1-5; perhaps TRBD1 as D (6 bases). The CDR3 totals 14 residues. CDR1 and CDR2 from the germline V gene are DFQATT and SNEGSKA (reference sequence). V was clipped by 6 bases and J by 9 bases, with 21 bases between them. CDR3 in amino acids: CSARRQAGSGPQHF. The CDR3 DNA reads TGCAGTGCGAGAAGACAGGCGGGGAGCGGGCCCCAGCATTTT.

V and J are TRBV10-3 and TRBJ2-7, with 9 bases identical to TRBD1. V gave up 2 bases and J gave up 13 bases; unmatched junction bases: 15. The CDR3 runs to 15 residues. Per germline, CDR1 ENHRY and CDR2 SYGVKD. The CDR3 loop is CAISEGTGTTTGPYF. DNA for the CDR3: TGTGCCATCAGTGAGGGGACAGGGACTACTACGGGGCCCTACTTC.

This chain links TRBV20-1 with TRBJ2-1, with D perhaps matching TRBD2 (6 bases). The CDR3 consists of 13 residues. Germline V lookup: CDR1 DFQATT, CDR2 SNEGSKA (reference sequence). V lost 7 bases, J lost 2 bases, and 12 bases lay in between. CDR3 sequence (DNA): TGCAGTGGCGAGACTAGTCCCTACAATGAGCAGTTCTTC. It encodes CSGETSPYNEQFF.

The V gene is TRBV15, the J gene TRBJ1-1, with TRBD1 identical over 7 bases. Per germline, CDR1 LNHNV and CDR2 YYDKDF (reference sequence). V lost 2 bases and J lost 4; bases outside the gene matches: 4. This CDR3 has 14 amino acids. The CDR3 protein is CATSRTGVGTEAFF. CDR3 DNA sequence: TGTGCCACCAGCAGAACAGGGGTCGGCACTGAAGCTTTCTTT.

V gene TRBV2 combines with J gene TRBJ1-3; 7 bases match TRBD1. V shed 6 bases and J 0 bases; nucleotides not matched to a gene: 8. Germline V gene lookup returns CDR1 SNHLY and CDR2 FYNNEI. This CDR3 spans 16 amino acids. This chain's CDR3 is CASRPQPGGSGNTIYF. CDR3 DNA sequence: TGTGCCAGCAGGCCGCAACCAGGGGGCTCTGGAAACACCATATATTTT.

J is TRBJ1-6 and V is TRBV4-2; TRBD1 matches 11 bases. The CDR3 runs 18 residues. V shed 0 bases and J 6 bases; nucleotides not matched to a gene: 7. The germline V gene has CDR1 LGHNA and CDR2 YNFKEQ. Here the CDR3 reads CASSQDPGTGGRNSPLHF. The CDR3 DNA reads TGTGCCAGCAGCCAAGATCCGGGGACAGGGGGACGTAATTCACCCCTCCACTTT.

This clonotype showed up just a few times. The chain recombines TRBV6-5 with TRBJ1-5; D unresolved. The CDR3 length is 13 residues. CDR1 MNHEY and CDR2 SVGAGI come from the germline V gene. Trimming pared 2 bases from V and 7 bases from J, leaving 9 bases between. The CDR3 region is CASSYGLGQPQHF. CDR3 in DNA: TGTGCCAGCAGTTACGGCTTGGGGCAGCCCCAGCATTTT.

This clonotype has more than one count but fewer than ten. The CDR3 is CASSLRTRPRSQHF. The CDR3 DNA reads as TGTGCCAGCAGTTTAAGGACACGCCCCAGATCCCAGCATTTT. The V call is TRBV12-3 or TRBV12-4, the J call TRBJ1-5; possibly TRBD1 for D (5 bases). With 2 bases removed from V and 11 bases from J, the gap between germline ends came to 16 bases. This CDR3 region has 14 residues.

This clonotype was seen a few times. CDR3 DNA sequence: TGCGCCAGCAGCCGGACCTTTCCGAACACCGGGGAGCTGTTTTTT. Translation: CASSRTFPNTGELFF. The chain recombines TRBV10-1 with TRBJ2-2; D gene uncertain. Trimming left V 6 bases short and J 0 bases short, with 11 bases between. Per the germline V gene, CDR1 is WNHNN and CDR2 is SYGVQD (reference sequence). This CDR3 spans 15 amino acids.